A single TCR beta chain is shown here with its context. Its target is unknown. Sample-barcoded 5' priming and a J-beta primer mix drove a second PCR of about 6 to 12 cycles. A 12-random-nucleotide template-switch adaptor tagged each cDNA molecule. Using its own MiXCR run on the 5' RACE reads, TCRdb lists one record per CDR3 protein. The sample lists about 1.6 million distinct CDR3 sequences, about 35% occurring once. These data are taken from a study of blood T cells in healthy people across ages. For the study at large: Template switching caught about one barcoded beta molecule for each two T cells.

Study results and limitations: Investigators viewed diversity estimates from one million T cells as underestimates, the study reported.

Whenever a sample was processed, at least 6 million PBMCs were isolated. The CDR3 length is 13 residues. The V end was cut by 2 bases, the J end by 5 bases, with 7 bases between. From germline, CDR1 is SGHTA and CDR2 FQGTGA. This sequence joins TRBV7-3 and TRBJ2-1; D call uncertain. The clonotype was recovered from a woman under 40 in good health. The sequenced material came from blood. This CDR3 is CASSLFRHNEQFF. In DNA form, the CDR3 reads TGTGCCAGCAGCTTATTTCGCCACAATGAGCAGTTCTTC.